This T cell receptor beta chain was profiled in a study of graft-versus-host responses after intestinal transplantation. Across the study: Recipients had multivisceral, liver-intestinal, or isolated intestinal transplants. Study outcomes and limitations: Peak levels of circulating GvH clones tracked with early post-transplant HvG declines.

Lamina propria and intraepithelial lymphocytes were released by processing graft tissue. Generated by immunoSEQ multiplex PCR, the TCRdb table keeps only in-frame clones and is missing some. The sample carries 15,000 to 20,000 clones, approximately 80% recorded once. Note on this clone: Its antigen is currently unknown.

The CDR3 loop spans 13 amino acids. This TCR was sampled from a human patient who received an intestinal transplant, so some T cells may come from the graft donor. Here the sequenced sample was ileum tissue, taken roughly 620 days after intestinal transplantation. V and J are TRBV21-1 and TRBJ2-5; the D call TRBD1 from the table was never checked on the DNA. The J call may not be correct, given that the DNA end is closer to TRBJ2-7. TRBV21-1 is a listed pseudogene. The CDR3 sequence: CASSKGTGCEQYF. The CDR3 nucleotides are TGTGCCAGCAGCAAAGGGACAGGGTGCGAGCAGTACTTC.